The 8 T cell receptor beta chains in this list originate from one sample, sequenced in a study of blood T cell repertoires in COVID-19 (TCRdb year 2020). Libraries were constructed by the immunoSEQ multiplex PCR assay. TCRdb carries this immuneACCESS record with in-frame sequences only. Its versions omit some clonotypes, under half of them owing to an unresolved V gene in the studies checked, with the rest unexplained. This sample holds approximately 150,000 clones; around 82% were observed only once. The ten largest clones take up about 4% of the sample. Sequences were obtained from peripheral blood. These receptors all come from a man between 60 and 75 years old with acute or convalescent COVID-19.

In this sample, this clone turned up once. The V call is TRBV3-1 (or the pseudogene TRBV3-2), the J call TRBJ2-5, with D possibly being TRBD2 (6 bases). The CDR3 extends over 13 amino acids. Per germline, CDR1 LGHDT and CDR2 YNNKEL (reference sequence). V lost 3 bases to trimming and J lost 6 bases, with 11 bases between them. CDR3 amino acids: CASSHHGGKTQYF. The CDR3 DNA follows: TGTGCCAGCAGCCATCATGGAGGGAAGACCCAGTACTTC.

V is TRBV10-2 and J is TRBJ2-1; D not resolved. The CDR3 runs 13 residues. The V gene's germline CDR1 is WSHSY and CDR2 SAAADI. The V end lost 7 bases, the J end lost 0 bases, and 7 bases lay between the germline ends. The CDR3 sequence is CASNPSSYNEQFF. The CDR3 DNA follows: TGCGCCAGCAATCCGAGCTCCTACAATGAGCAGTTCTTC.

The chain joins TRBV5-6 to TRBJ2-5; D gene ambiguous. Germline V lookup: CDR1 SGHDT, CDR2 YYEEEE. The CDR3 has 13 residues. Trimming took 3 bases from V and 5 from J, leaving 11 bases between them. The CDR3 DNA reads TGTGCCAGCAGCTCTTATTGGGCGGAGACCCAGTACTTC. Its translation is CASSSYWAETQYF. Full variable domain (remainder filled in from reference TRBV5-6 and TRBJ2-5): DAGVTQSPTHLIKTRGQQVTLRCSPKSGHDTVSWYQQALGQGPQFIFQYYEEEERQRGNFPDRFSGHQFPNYSSELNVNALLLGDSALYLCASSSYWAETQYFGPGTRLLVL.

The chain couples TRBV5-6 to TRBJ2-7; D is possibly TRBD1 (6 bases). The CDR3 sequence is 14 residues long. Germline CDR1 SGHDT, CDR2 YYEEEE. The germline V and J ends were trimmed by 2 bases and 0 bases, with 9 bases remaining between them. The CDR3 is CASSFRDTSYEQYF. CDR3 sequence (DNA): TGTGCCAGCAGCTTCCGGGACACCTCCTACGAGCAGTACTTC.

The J gene is TRBJ2-5, the V gene TRBV14, with D possibly being TRBD2 (5 bases). The CDR3 loop spans 14 amino acids. Per germline, CDR1 SGHDN and CDR2 FVKESK. Trimming cost V 4 bases and J 5 bases, with 14 bases left between them. This chain's CDR3 is CASSPRTLGETQYF. In DNA form, the CDR3 reads TGTGCCAGCAGCCCTCGGACTCTAGGGGAGACCCAGTACTTC.

The sample holds one count of this clone. The V gene is TRBV6-1, the J gene TRBJ2-7; 10 nucleotides agree with TRBD1. Unmatched junction bases numbered 5, after V lost 6 bases and J lost 0 bases. CDR1 and CDR2 (germline): MNHNS, SASEGT. This CDR3 is built from 15 residues. CDR3 bases: TGTGCCAGCAGAACCGGGACAGGGGCCTCCTACGAGCAGTACTTC. Its translation is CASRTGTGASYEQYF.

This clone was seen more than once but under ten times. The rearrangement uses TRBV28 and TRBJ2-1; D might be TRBD1 (6 bases). The CDR3 is made up of 13 amino acids. V dropped 5 bases and J dropped 5 bases, with 10 bases sitting between them. CDR1 is MDHEN and CDR2 is SYDVKM in the germline V gene. DNA for the CDR3: TGTGCCAGCAGTCGGGACACACACAATGAGCAGTTCTTC. Residues: CASSRDTHNEQFF.

This chain uses TRBV6-4 with TRBJ2-3, with D maybe TRBD2 (6 bases). CDR1 and CDR2 from the germline V gene are MRHNA and SNTAGT. The CDR3 extends over 15 amino acids. V was cut by 2 bases and J by 2 bases, with 11 bases left in between. CDR3 sequence: CASSDGGRPTDTQYF. In nucleotides, the CDR3 is TGTGCCAGCAGTGACGGGGGGAGACCCACAGATACGCAGTATTTT.